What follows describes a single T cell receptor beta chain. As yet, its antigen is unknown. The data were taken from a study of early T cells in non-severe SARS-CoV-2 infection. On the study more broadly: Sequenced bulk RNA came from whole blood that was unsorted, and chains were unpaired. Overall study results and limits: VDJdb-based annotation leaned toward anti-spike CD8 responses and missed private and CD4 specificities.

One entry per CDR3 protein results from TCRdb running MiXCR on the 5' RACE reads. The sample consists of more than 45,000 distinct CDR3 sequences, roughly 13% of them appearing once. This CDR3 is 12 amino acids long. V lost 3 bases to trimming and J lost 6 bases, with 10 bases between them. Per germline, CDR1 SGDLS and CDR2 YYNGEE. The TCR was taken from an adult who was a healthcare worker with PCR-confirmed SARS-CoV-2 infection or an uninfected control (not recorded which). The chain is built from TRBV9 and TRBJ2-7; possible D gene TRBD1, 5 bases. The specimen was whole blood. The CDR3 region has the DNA TGTGCCAGCAGCGCAAGGGGCTCCGAGCAGTACTTC. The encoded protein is CASSARGSEQYF.